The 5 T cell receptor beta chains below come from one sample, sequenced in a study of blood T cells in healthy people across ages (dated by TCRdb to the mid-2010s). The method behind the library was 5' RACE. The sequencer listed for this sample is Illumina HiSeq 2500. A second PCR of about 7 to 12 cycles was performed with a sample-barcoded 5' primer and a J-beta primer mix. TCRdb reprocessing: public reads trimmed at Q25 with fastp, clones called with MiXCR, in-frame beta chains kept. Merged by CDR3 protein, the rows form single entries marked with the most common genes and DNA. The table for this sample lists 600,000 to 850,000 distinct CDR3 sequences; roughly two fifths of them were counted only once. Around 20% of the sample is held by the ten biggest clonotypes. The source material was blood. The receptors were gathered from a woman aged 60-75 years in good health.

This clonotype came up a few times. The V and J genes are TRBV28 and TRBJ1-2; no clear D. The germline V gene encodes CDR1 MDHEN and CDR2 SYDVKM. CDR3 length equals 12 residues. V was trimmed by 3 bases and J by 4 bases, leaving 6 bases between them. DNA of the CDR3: TGTGCCAGCAGTTTTGTGGGCTATGGCTACACCTTC. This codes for CASSFVGYGYTF.

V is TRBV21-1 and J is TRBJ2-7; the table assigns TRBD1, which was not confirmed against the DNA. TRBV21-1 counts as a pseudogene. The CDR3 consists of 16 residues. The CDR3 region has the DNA TGTGCCAGCAGCACCTTAAGAAGGGGAGAATACTACGAGCAGTACTTC. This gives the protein CASSTLRRGEYYEQYF.

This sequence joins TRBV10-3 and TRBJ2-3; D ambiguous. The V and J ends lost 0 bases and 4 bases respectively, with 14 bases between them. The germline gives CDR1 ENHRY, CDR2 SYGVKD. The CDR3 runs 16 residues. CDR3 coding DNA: TGTGCCATCAGTGAGTCGCTGGGCAAAGGGTCAGATACGCAGTATTTT. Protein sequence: CAISESLGKGSDTQYF.

The DNA for the CDR3 is TGCAGTGCTAGACAGCGGGAGACAGATACGCAGTATTTT. Translated: CSARQRETDTQYF. This chain joins TRBV20-1 and TRBJ2-3, with 8 bases identical to TRBD2. Germline CDR1 reads DFQATT; CDR2 reads SNEGSKA (reference sequence). Trimming removed 2 bases from V and 3 bases from J; junction bases left unmatched: 1. The length of the CDR3 is 13 residues.

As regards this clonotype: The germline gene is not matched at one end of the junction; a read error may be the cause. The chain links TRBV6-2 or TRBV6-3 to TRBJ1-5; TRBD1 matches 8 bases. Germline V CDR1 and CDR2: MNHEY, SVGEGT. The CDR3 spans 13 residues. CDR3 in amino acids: CAITDRANQPQPF. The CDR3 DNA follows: TGTGCCATCACGGACAGGGCTAATCAGCCCCAGCCTTTT.